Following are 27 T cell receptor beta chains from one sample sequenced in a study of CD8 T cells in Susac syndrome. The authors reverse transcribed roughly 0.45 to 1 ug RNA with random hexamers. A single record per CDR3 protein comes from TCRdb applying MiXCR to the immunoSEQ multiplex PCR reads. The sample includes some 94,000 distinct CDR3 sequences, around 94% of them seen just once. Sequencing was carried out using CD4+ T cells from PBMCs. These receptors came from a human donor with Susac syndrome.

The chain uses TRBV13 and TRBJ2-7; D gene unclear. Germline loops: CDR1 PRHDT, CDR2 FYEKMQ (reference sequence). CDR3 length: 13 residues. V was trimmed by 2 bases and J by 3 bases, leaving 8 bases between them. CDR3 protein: CASSLNLYYEQYF. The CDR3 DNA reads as TGTGCCAGCAGCTTAAACTTGTACTACGAGCAGTACTTC.

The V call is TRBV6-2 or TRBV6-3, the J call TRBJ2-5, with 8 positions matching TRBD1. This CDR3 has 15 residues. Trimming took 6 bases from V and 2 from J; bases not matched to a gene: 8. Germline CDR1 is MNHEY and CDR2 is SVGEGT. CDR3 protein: CASSWTGLYQETQYF. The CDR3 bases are TGTGCCAGCAGCTGGACAGGGTTGTATCAAGAGACCCAGTACTTC.

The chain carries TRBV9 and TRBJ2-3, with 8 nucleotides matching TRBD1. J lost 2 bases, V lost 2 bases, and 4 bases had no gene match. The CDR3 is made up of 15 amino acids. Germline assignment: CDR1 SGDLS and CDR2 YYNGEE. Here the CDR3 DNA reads TGTGCCAGCAGCGTGGCAGGGGGCGTCACAGATACGCAGTATTTT. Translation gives CASSVAGGVTDTQYF. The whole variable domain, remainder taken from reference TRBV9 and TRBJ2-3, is DSGVTQTPKHLITATGQRVTLRCSPRSGDLSVYWYQQSLDQGLQFLIQYYNGEERAKGNILERFSAQQFPDLHSELNLSSLELGDSALYFCASSVAGGVTDTQYFGPGTRLTVL.

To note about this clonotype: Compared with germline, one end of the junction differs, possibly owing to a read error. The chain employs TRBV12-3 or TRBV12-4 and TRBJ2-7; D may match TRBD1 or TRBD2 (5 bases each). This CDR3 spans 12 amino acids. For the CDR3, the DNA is TGTGCCAGCAGAACCACGCCGGGACGCTTGCTCTTC. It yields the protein CASRTTPGRLLF.

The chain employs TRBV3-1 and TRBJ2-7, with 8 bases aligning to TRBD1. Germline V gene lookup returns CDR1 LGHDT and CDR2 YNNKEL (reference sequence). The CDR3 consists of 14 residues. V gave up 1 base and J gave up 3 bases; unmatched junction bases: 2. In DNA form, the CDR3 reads TGTGCCAGCAGCCAAGGGACAGGGCTCTACGAGCAGTACTTC. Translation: CASSQGTGLYEQYF.

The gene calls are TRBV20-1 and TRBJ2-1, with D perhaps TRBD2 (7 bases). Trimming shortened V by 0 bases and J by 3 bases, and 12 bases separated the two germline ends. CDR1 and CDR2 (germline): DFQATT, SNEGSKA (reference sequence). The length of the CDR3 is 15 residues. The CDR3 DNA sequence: TGCAGTGCTAGAGATCTCGGGGGGCACTACAATGAGCAGTTCTTC. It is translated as CSARDLGGHYNEQFF.

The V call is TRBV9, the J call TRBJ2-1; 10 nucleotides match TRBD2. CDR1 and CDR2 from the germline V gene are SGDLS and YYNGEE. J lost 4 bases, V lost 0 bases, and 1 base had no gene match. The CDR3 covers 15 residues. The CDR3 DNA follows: TGTGCCAGCAGCGTAGAACTAGCGGGGTACAATGAGCAGTTCTTC. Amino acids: CASSVELAGYNEQFF.

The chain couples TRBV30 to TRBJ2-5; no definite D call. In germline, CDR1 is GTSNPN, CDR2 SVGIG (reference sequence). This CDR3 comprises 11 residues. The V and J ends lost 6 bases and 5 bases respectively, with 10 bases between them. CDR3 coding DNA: TGTGCCTGCCCGGTGGGCGAGACCCAGTACTTC. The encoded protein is CACPVGETQYF.

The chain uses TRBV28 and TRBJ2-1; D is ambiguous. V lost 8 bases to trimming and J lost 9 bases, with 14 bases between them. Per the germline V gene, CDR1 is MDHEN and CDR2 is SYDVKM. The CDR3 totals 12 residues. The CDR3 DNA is TGTGCCAGCGGCAGTCAGCACAGTGAGCAGTTCTTC. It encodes CASGSQHSEQFF.

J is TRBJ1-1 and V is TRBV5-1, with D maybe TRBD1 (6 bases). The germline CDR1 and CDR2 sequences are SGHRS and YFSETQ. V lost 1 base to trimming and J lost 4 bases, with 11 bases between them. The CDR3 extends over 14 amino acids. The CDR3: CASSLSRGVTEAFF. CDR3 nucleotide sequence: TGCGCCAGCAGCTTGAGCAGGGGAGTCACTGAAGCTTTCTTT. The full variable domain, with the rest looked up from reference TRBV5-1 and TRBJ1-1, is KAGVTQTPRYLIKTRGQQVTLSCSPISGHRSVSWYQQTPGQGLQFLFEYFSETQRNKGNFPGRFSGRQFSNSRSEMNVSTLELGDSALYLCASSLSRGVTEAFFGQGTRLTVV.

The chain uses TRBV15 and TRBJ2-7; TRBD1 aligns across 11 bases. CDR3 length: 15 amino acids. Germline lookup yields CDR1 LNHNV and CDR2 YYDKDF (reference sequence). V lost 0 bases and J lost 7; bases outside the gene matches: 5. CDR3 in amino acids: CATSRDQDRGREQYF. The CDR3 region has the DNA TGTGCCACCAGCAGAGATCAGGACAGGGGGCGTGAGCAGTACTTC. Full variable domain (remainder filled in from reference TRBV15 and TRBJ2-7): DAMVIQNPRYQVTQFGKPVTLSCSQTLNHNVMYWYQQKSSQAPKLLFHYYDKDFNNEADTPDNFQSRRPNTSFCFLDIRSPGLGDTAMYLCATSRDQDRGREQYFGPGTRLTVT.

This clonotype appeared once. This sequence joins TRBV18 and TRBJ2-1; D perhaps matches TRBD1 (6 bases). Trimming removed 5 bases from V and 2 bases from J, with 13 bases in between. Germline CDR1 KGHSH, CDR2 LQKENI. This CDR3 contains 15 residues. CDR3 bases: TGTGCCAGCTCAATCCGGGACAAGGCCTACAATGAGCAGTTCTTC. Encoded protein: CASSIRDKAYNEQFF.

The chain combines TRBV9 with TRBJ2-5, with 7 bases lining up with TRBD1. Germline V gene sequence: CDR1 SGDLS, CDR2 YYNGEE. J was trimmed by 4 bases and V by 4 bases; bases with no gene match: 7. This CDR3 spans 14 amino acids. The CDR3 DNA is TGTGCCAGCAGCACGGGACAGACCGGAGAGACCCAGTACTTC. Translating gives CASSTGQTGETQYF.

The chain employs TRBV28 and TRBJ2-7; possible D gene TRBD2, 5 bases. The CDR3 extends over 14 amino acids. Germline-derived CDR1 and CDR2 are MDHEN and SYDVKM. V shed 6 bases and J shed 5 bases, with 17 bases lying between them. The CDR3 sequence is CASRTEGPADEQYF. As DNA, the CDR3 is TGTGCCAGCAGAACTGAGGGCCCAGCCGACGAGCAGTACTTC.

As DNA, the CDR3 is TGTGCCAGCAGCGCGAAGACTAGCGGGGGCTTAGATACGCAGTATTTT. Protein product: CASSAKTSGGLDTQYF. The gene calls are TRBV5-4 and TRBJ2-3, with 12 bases identical to TRBD2. J was trimmed by 5 bases and V by 4 bases; bases with no gene match: 8. CDR1 and CDR2 from the germline V gene are SGHNT and YYREEE (reference sequence). CDR3 length: 16 amino acids.

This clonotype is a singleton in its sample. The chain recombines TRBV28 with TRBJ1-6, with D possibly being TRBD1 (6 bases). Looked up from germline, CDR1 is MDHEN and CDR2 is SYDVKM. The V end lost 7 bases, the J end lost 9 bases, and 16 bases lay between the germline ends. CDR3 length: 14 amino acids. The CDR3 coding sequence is TGTGCCAGCATTGAGACAGGAGGGGGTTCACCCCTCCACTTT. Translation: CASIETGGGSPLHF.

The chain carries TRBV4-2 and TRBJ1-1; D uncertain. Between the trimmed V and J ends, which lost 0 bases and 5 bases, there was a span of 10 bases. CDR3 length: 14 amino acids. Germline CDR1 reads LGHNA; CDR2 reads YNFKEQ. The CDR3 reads CASSQETEGTEAFF. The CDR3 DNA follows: TGTGCCAGCAGCCAAGAAACCGAGGGAACTGAAGCTTTCTTT.

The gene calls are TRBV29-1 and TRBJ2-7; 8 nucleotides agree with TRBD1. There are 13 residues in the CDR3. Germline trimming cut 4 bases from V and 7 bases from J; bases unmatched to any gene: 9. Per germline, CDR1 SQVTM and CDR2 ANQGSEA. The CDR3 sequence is CSVGEAGTGEQYF. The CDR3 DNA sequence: TGCAGCGTTGGGGAAGCCGGGACAGGTGAGCAGTACTTC.

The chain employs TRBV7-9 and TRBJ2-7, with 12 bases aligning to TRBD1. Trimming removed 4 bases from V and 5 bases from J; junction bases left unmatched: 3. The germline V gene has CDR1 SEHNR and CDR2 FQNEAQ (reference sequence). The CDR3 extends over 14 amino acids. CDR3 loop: CASSSGTGGDEQYF. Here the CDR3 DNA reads TGTGCCAGCAGCTCCGGGACAGGGGGCGACGAGCAGTACTTC.

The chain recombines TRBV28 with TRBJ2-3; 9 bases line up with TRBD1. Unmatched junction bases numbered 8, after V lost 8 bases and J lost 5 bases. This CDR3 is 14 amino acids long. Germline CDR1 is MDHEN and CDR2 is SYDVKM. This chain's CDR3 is CASPRDRDQDTQYF. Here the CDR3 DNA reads TGTGCCAGCCCTAGGGACAGGGACCAAGATACGCAGTATTTT.

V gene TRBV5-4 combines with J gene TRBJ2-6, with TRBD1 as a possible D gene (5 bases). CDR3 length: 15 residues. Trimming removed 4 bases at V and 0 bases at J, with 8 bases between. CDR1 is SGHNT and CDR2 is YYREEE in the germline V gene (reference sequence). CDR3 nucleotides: TGTGCCAGCAGCCAGGACATCTCTGGGGCCAACGTCCTGACTTTC. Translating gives CASSQDISGANVLTF.

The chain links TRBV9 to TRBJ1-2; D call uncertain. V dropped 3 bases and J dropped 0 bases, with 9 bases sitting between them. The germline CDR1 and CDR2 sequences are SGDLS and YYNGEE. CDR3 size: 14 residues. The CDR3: CASSAADSNYGYTF. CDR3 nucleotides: TGTGCCAGCAGCGCTGCGGACTCTAACTATGGCTACACCTTC.

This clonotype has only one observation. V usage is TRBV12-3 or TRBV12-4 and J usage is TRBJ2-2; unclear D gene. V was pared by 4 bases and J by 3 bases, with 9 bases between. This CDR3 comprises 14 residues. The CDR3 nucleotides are TGTGCCAGCAGTTCTCTGGGTCACACCGGGGAGCTGTTTTTT. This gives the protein CASSSLGHTGELFF.

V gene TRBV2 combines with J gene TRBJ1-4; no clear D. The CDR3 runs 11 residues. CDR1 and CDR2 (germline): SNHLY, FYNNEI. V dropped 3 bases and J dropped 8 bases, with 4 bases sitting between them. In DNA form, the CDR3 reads TGTGCCAGCAGTGAGGGGGAAAAACTGTTTTTT. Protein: CASSEGEKLFF.

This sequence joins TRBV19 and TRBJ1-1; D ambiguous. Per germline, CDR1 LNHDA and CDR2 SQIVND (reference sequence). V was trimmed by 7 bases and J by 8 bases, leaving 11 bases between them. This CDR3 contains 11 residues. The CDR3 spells CASNSRAEAFF. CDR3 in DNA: TGTGCCAGTAATTCAAGGGCCGAAGCTTTCTTT. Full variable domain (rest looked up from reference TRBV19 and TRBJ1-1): DGGITQSPKYLFRKEGQNVTLSCEQNLNHDAMYWYRQDPGQGLRLIYYSQIVNDFQKGDIAEGYSVSREKKESFPLTVTSAQKNPTAFYLCASNSRAEAFFGQGTRLTVV.

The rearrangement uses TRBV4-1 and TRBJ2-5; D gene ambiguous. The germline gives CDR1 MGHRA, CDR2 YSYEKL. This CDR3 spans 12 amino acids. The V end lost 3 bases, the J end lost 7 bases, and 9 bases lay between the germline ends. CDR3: CASSQQLGTQYF. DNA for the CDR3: TGCGCCAGCAGCCAGCAACTGGGGACCCAGTACTTC.

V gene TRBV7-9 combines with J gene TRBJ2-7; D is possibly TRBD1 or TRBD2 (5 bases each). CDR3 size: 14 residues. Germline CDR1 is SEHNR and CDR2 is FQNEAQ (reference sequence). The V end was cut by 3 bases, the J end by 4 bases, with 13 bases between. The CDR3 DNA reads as TGTGCCAGCAGCTTCAGGGAGAGAAGTTACGAGCAGTACTTC. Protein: CASSFRERSYEQYF. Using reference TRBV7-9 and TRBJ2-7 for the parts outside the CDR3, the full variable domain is DTGVSQNPRHKITKRGQNVTFRCDPISEHNRLYWYRQTLGQGPEFLTYFQNEAQLEKSRLLSDRFSAERPKGSFSTLEIQRTEQGDSAMYLCASSFRERSYEQYFGPGTRLTVT.